This TCR beta chain was identified in a study of CD8 T cells in ankylosing spondylitis. Worth noting for this clonotype: Its matching antigen is unknown. The germline gene is not matched at one end of the junction; a read error may be the cause.

With molecular barcodes, quantitative 5'-RACE was used to make the TCR beta libraries. A single record per CDR3 protein comes from TCRdb applying MiXCR to the 5' RACE reads. Among about 130,000 distinct CDR3 sequences listed, about 7.3% were seen once. CDR1 is SGHRS, CDR2 YFSETQ, per germline. This CDR3 contains 16 residues. Study observations and caveats: Among TCR beta sequences, a motif of fewer than 10 highly homologous variants appeared characteristic of ankylosing spondylitis blood. The authors reported significant enrichment of disease-linked clones in matched ankylosing spondylitis synovial fluid.

Material for sequencing was blood, either unsorted or a sorted T cell fraction (not recorded which). The chain has TRBV5-1 and TRBJ1-1, with TRBD1 matching over 7 bases. This TCR was recovered from a female donor with ankylosing spondylitis or in good health (not recorded which). The CDR3 nucleotides read TGCACCAGCAGCTTGGTAGGGGGCGGCCTGAACACTGAAGCTTTCTTT. Translating gives CTSSLVGGGLNTEAFF.